These 6 T cell receptor beta chains share one sample of origin, sequenced in a study of Ad26.COV2.S vaccination and SARS-CoV-2 variants. Libraries were prepared by immunoSEQ multiplex PCR; TCRdb keeps only in-frame clonotypes and omits some of them. The table includes about 500,000 clones, 80% to 90% detected once. Sample treatment: about 20 received Ad26.COV2.S at low or high dose, single or two shots; roughly five received placebo; per-sample allocation not given. Sampling occurred on day 63 after the first vaccine or placebo injection. The sample consisted of peripheral blood, taken in a trial of Ad26.COV2.S vaccine versus placebo. The receptors were gathered from a person between 18 and 59 years old who received the Ad26.COV2.S COVID-19 vaccine or a placebo.

This clone has more than one count but fewer than ten. The V gene is TRBV30, the J gene TRBJ1-6; the D gene is possibly TRBD1 (5 bases). Germline values: CDR1 GTSNPN, CDR2 SVGIG (reference sequence). The CDR3 covers 13 residues. V gave up 7 bases and J gave up 3 bases, with 10 bases separating them. CDR3 amino acids: CAFGHNYNSPLHF. The CDR3 nucleotides are TGTGCCTTCGGACACAACTATAATTCACCCCTCCACTTT.

The genes are TRBV7-9 and TRBJ2-7; 9 nucleotides match TRBD1. V dropped 5 bases and J dropped 6; count of bases not matched to a gene: 8. CDR3 length: 14 residues. Germline V gene lookup returns CDR1 SEHNR and CDR2 FQNEAQ (reference sequence). The CDR3 sequence is CASSHRDRVSEQYF. For the CDR3, the DNA is TGTGCCAGCAGCCACCGGGACAGGGTGAGCGAGCAGTACTTC.

This chain connects TRBV6-5 to TRBJ1-3, with no clear D. V lost 6 bases, J lost 5 bases, and 5 bases lay in between. Per the germline V gene, CDR1 is MNHEY and CDR2 is SVGAGI. The CDR3 has 11 amino acids. This CDR3 reads CASRRRNTIYF. The DNA for the CDR3 is TGTGCCAGCAGACGAAGAAACACCATATATTTT.

The chain carries TRBV6-6 and TRBJ1-1; the D is unclear. This CDR3 has 13 residues. The V end was cut by 2 bases, the J end by 4 bases, with 8 bases between. Germline CDR1 MNHNY, CDR2 SVGAGI (reference sequence). The CDR3 here is CASSYGLGTEAFF. The CDR3 DNA reads TGTGCCAGCAGTTACGGACTTGGCACTGAAGCTTTCTTT.

CDR3 sequence: CASSVGGTGTGYGYTF. The CDR3 DNA is TGTGCCAGCAGTGTCGGGGGGACAGGGACGGGCTATGGCTACACCTTC. V usage is TRBV28 and J usage is TRBJ1-2; TRBD1 agrees at 9 bases. The CDR3 is made up of 16 amino acids. Losses at the gene ends were 5 bases for V and 4 bases for J; bases not matched to a gene: 11. Germline V gives CDR1 MDHEN, CDR2 SYDVKM.

The J gene is TRBJ2-7, the V gene TRBV5-1; 15 bases are shared with TRBD2. Per germline, CDR1 SGHRS and CDR2 YFSETQ. V dropped 4 bases and J dropped 6; count of bases not matched to a gene: 8. This CDR3 has 16 residues. The DNA for the CDR3 is TGCGCCAGCAGCCGAAGACCGGGACTAGCGGGAGGCGAGCAGTACTTC. This translates into CASSRRPGLAGGEQYF.